The 16 T cell receptor beta chains presented below share a single source sample, sequenced in a study of blood T cell repertoires in COVID-19. Some clones are missing from TCRdb's copy, which holds only in-frame ones; the method was immunoSEQ multiplex PCR. The profile shows 230,000 or so clones, about 86% of them singletons. Sequencing input: peripheral blood. The receptors originated from a man between 40 and 49 years old with active or convalescent COVID-19.

The chain is built from TRBV10-3 and TRBJ2-7; D perhaps matches TRBD2 (5 bases). Germline values: CDR1 ENHRY, CDR2 SYGVKD. This CDR3 contains 17 residues. Trimming pared 3 bases from V and 4 bases from J, leaving 22 bases between. Written as DNA, the CDR3 is TGTGCCATCAGTGACCCCTTCCGTGGAGGCAGGAGGTACGAGCAGTACTTC. This sequence encodes CAISDPFRGGRRYEQYF.

The genes are TRBV2 and TRBJ2-7; the match to TRBD2 covers 7 bases. From germline, CDR1 is SNHLY and CDR2 FYNNEI. V trimming: 4 bases; J trimming: 6 bases; junction bases outside the gene matches: 6. CDR3 length: 13 residues. The CDR3 nucleotides read TGTGCCAGCAGTGCCGGGACTACCCTCGAGCAGTACTTC. Residues: CASSAGTTLEQYF.

The chain recombines TRBV6-1 with TRBJ1-2; D perhaps matches TRBD1 (6 bases). V was clipped by 2 bases and J by 5 bases, with 15 bases between them. CDR3 length equals 15 residues. Germline V gene sequence: CDR1 MNHNS, CDR2 SASEGT. In DNA, the CDR3 is TGTGCCAGCAGTGAACAGGGCAGGGGCTATTATGGCTACACCTTC. Translated: CASSEQGRGYYGYTF.

This chain connects TRBV10-3 to TRBJ2-1, with TRBD2 identical over 10 bases. With V trimmed by 3 bases and J by 4 bases, 3 bases remained unmatched. Germline lookup yields CDR1 ENHRY and CDR2 SYGVKD. This CDR3 has 15 amino acids. The CDR3 loop is CAISDGTSVYNEQFF. The CDR3 DNA reads as TGTGCCATCAGTGATGGGACTAGCGTTTACAATGAGCAGTTCTTC.

The rearrangement links TRBV7-3 to TRBJ2-2; 11 bases match TRBD2. V was clipped by 3 bases and J by 8 bases; unmatched bases: 14. The CDR3 length is 18 residues. CDR1 and CDR2 (germline): SGHTA, FQGTGA. This chain's CDR3 is CASSLTTGTSGHPGELFF. CDR3 bases: TGTGCCAGCAGCTTGACGACCGGGACTAGCGGACATCCGGGGGAGCTGTTTTTT.

The chain couples TRBV7-3 to TRBJ2-2, with D perhaps matching TRBD1 (6 bases). Germline CDR1 is SGHTA and CDR2 is FQGTGA. This CDR3 contains 14 residues. V lost 8 bases and J 4 bases, leaving 14 bases between the germline ends. For the CDR3, the DNA is TGTGCCAGCTCTCTTGGGGGCGCCACCGGGGAGCTGTTTTTT. Translated: CASSLGGATGELFF.

This clone has only one observation. The CDR3 spells CATSREITGGLSTDTQYF. CDR3 DNA sequence: TGTGCCACCAGCAGAGAGATAACAGGGGGCCTTAGTACAGATACGCAGTATTTT. The J gene is TRBJ2-3, the V gene TRBV15, with 9 bases that match TRBD1. The V gene end was trimmed by 0 bases and the J gene end by 3 bases; junction bases not matched to a gene: 10. Germline CDR1 LNHNV, CDR2 YYDKDF (reference sequence). The CDR3 sequence is 18 residues long.

The chain employs TRBV6-5 and TRBJ2-6; D possibly corresponds to TRBD1 (6 bases). Per germline, CDR1 MNHEY and CDR2 SVGAGI. This CDR3 spans 15 amino acids. V gave up 7 bases and J gave up 2 bases, with 12 bases separating them. The chain's CDR3 is CASTSEGAGANVLTF. CDR3 nucleotide sequence: TGTGCCAGCACCTCCGAGGGGGCTGGGGCCAACGTCCTGACTTTC.

V gene TRBV19 combines with J gene TRBJ1-2; no definite D call. Germline V gives CDR1 LNHDA, CDR2 SQIVND (reference sequence). This CDR3 has 16 residues. The ends were cut back, 3 bases at V and 0 bases at J, with 14 bases in the middle. CDR3 nucleotides: TGTGCCAGTAGTATTGATGGCTACAGTCCTAACTATGGCTACACCTTC. This encodes CASSIDGYSPNYGYTF.

This clone was found a few times. The V and J genes are TRBV6-5 and TRBJ2-6; D ambiguous. Per the germline V gene, CDR1 is MNHEY and CDR2 is SVGAGI. V dropped 0 bases and J dropped 0 bases, with 3 bases sitting between them. CDR3 length: 15 amino acids. CDR3 protein: CASSYSSSGANVLTF. CDR3 bases: TGTGCCAGCAGTTACTCTAGCTCTGGGGCCAACGTCCTGACTTTC.

This clone came up once. The genes are TRBV30 and TRBJ1-4; D gene uncertain. The CDR3 sequence is 14 residues long. CDR1 and CDR2 (germline): GTSNPN, SVGIG (reference sequence). Between the trimmed V and J ends, which lost 2 bases and 0 bases, there was a span of 7 bases. The CDR3 DNA reads as TGTGCCTGGAGTACGACTGCAACTAATGAAAAACTGTTTTTT. It codes for CAWSTTATNEKLFF. The full variable domain, its missing parts supplied by reference TRBV30 and TRBJ1-4, is SQTIHQWPATLVQPVGSPLSLECTVEGTSNPNLYWYRQAAGRGLQLLFYSVGIGQISSEVPQNLSASRPQDRQFILSSKKLLLSDSGFYLCAWSTTATNEKLFFGSGTQLSVL.

The chain links TRBV3-1 (or the pseudogene TRBV3-2) to TRBJ2-7, with D possibly matching TRBD2 (6 bases). The germline CDR1 and CDR2 sequences are LGHDT and YNNKEL (reference sequence). V lost 4 bases and J lost 7, with 23 bases in between. The CDR3 contains 16 residues. CDR3 protein: CASSRNLGGGVQEQYF. Written as DNA, the CDR3 is TGTGCCAGCAGCCGGAATTTGGGCGGAGGGGTGCAAGAGCAGTACTTC.

V usage is TRBV24-1 and J usage is TRBJ2-2; D perhaps matches TRBD2 (6 bases). Germline lookup yields CDR1 KGHDR and CDR2 SFDVKD. The germline V and J ends were trimmed by 6 bases and 7 bases, with 17 bases remaining between them. The CDR3 totals 15 residues. This CDR3 is CATSISWDSNGELFF. The CDR3 nucleotides are TGTGCCACCAGTATTTCTTGGGACTCAAACGGGGAGCTGTTTTTT.

The rearrangement links TRBV5-1 to TRBJ2-5; weak D call: TRBD1 (6 bases). With 0 bases removed from V and 0 bases from J, the gap between germline ends came to 24 bases. The germline V gene encodes CDR1 SGHRS and CDR2 YFSETQ. The CDR3 loop spans 20 amino acids. CDR3 coding DNA: TGCGCCAGCAGCTTGGTCTCACCTGTTCTTGACGGGACACACCAAGAGACCCAGTACTTC. Translated, it gives CASSLVSPVLDGTHQETQYF.

The chain links TRBV7-9 to TRBJ1-1, with a possible D match to TRBD1 (6 bases). The CDR3 extends over 11 amino acids. Germline values: CDR1 SEHNR, CDR2 FQNEAQ (reference sequence). Trimming pared 5 bases from V and 8 bases from J, leaving 9 bases between. The DNA of the CDR3 is TGTGCCAGCAGCGAGGGGACAGAAGCTTTCTTT. It is translated as CASSEGTEAFF.

The V call is TRBV10-1, the J call TRBJ2-2; 8 bases map to TRBD2. V lost 6 bases to trimming and J lost 0 bases; unmatched junction nucleotides: 0. CDR3 size: 14 residues. CDR1 and CDR2 (germline): WNHNN, SYGVQD (reference sequence). The CDR3 reads CASRAGANTGELFF. The CDR3 DNA sequence: TGCGCCAGCAGAGCGGGAGCGAACACCGGGGAGCTGTTTTTT.